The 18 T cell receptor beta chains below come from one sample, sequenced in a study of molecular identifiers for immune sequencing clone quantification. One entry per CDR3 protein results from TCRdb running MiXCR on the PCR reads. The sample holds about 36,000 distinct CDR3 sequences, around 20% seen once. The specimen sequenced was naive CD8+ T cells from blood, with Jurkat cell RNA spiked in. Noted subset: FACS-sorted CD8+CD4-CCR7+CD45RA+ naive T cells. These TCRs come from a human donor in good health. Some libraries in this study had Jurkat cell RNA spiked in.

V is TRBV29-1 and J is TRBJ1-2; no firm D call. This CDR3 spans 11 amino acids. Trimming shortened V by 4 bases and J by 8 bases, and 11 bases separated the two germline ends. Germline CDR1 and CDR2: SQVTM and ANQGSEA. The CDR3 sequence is CSVVKVRGYTF. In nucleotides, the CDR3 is TGCAGCGTTGTCAAGGTCCGCGGCTACACCTTC.

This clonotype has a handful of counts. For the CDR3, the DNA is TGTGCCAGCAGCGTAGAACTTTCAGGGTTCTCTGGGGCCAACGTCCTGACTTTC. It encodes CASSVELSGFSGANVLTF. The chain couples TRBV9 to TRBJ2-6; the D gene is possibly TRBD1 (5 bases). Germline values: CDR1 SGDLS, CDR2 YYNGEE. The CDR3 covers 18 residues. V was cut by 0 bases and J by 0 bases, with 13 bases left in between.

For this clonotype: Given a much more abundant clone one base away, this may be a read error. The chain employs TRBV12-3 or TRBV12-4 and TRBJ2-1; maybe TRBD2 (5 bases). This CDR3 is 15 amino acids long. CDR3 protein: CASNTPHSAYNGQFF. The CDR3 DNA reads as TGTGCCAGCAACACCCCCCATAGCGCCTACAATGGGCAGTTCTTC.

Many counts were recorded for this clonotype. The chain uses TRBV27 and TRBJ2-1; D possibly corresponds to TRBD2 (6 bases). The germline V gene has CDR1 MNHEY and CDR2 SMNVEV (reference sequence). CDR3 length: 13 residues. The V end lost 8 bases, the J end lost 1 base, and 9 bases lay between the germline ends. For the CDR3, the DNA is TGTGCCAGCCTAGGAGGGTCCTACAATGAGCAGTTCTTC. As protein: CASLGGSYNEQFF.

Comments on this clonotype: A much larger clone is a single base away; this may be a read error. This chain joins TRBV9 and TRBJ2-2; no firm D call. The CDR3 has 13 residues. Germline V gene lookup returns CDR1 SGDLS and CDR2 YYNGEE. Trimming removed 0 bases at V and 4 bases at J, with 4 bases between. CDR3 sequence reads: CASSVDATGELFF. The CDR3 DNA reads TGTGCCAGCAGCGTAGATGCCACCGGGGAGCTGTTTTTT.

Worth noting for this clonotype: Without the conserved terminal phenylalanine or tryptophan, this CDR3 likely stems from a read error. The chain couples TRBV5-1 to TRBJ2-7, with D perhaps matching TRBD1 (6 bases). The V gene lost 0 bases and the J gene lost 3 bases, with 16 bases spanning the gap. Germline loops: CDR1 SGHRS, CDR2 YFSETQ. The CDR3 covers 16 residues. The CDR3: CASSLGQGIRNYEQYL. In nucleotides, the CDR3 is TGCGCCAGCAGCTTGGGGCAGGGGATAAGGAACTACGAGCAGTACCTC.

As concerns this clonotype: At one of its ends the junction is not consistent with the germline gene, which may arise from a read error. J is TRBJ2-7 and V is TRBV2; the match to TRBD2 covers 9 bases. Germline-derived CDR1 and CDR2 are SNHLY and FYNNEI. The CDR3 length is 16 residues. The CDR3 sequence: CTSSEDRAGGPDEQYF. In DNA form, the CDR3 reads TGTACCAGCAGTGAAGATAGGGCGGGAGGGCCCGACGAGCAGTACTTC.

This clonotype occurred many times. This chain's CDR3 is CASSQEGLEQYF. The CDR3 DNA reads TGTGCCAGCAGCCAAGAAGGTCTCGAGCAGTACTTC. The chain is built from TRBV14 and TRBJ2-7; D is unresolved. The CDR3 covers 12 residues. V was cut by 0 bases and J by 6 bases, with 6 bases left in between. Germline lookup yields CDR1 SGHDN and CDR2 FVKESK. The whole variable domain, filled in from reference TRBV14 and TRBJ2-7, reads EAGVTQFPSHSVIEKGQTVTLRCDPISGHDNLYWYRRVMGKEIKFLLHFVKESKQDESGMPNNRFLAERTGGTYSTLKVQPAELEDSGVYFCASSQEGLEQYFGPGTRLTVT.

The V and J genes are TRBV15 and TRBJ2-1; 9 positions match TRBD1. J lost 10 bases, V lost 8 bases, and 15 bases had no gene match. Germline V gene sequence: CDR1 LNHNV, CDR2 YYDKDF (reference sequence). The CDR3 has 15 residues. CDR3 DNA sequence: TGTGCCACCGGCCCGGGGACAGGGTTCGCCTGGGAGCAGTTCTTC. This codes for CATGPGTGFAWEQFF.

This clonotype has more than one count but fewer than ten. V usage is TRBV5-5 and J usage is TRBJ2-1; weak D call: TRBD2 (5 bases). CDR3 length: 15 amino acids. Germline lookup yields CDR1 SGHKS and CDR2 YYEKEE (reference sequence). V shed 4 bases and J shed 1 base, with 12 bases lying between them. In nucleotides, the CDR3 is TGTGCCAGCAGCCTCGGTCTAGCATCCTACAATGAGCAGTTCTTC. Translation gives CASSLGLASYNEQFF.

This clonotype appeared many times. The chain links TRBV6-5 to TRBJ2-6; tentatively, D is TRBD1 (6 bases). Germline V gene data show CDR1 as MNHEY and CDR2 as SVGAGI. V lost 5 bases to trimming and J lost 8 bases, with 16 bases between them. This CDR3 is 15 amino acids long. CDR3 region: CASSGHRVLTNVLTF. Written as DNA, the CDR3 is TGTGCCAGCAGTGGACACAGGGTTTTAACCAACGTCCTGACTTTC.

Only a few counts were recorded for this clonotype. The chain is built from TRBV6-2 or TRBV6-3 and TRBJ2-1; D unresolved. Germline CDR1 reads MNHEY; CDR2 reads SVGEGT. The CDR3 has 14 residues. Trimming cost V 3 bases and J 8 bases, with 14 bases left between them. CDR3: CASSYAHERDEQFF. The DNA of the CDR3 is TGTGCCAGCAGTTATGCCCATGAAAGGGATGAGCAGTTCTTC.

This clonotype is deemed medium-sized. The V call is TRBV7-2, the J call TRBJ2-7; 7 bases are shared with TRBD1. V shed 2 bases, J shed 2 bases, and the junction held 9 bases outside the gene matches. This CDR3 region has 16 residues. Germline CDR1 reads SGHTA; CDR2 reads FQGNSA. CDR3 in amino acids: CASSLTLGQGAYEQYF. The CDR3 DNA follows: TGTGCCAGCAGCTTAACCTTAGGGCAGGGGGCCTACGAGCAGTACTTC.

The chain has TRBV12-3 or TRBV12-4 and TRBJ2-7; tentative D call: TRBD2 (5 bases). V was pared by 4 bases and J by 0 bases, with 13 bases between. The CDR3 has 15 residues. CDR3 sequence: CASSSIGLISYEQYF. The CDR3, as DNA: TGTGCCAGCAGTTCGATCGGACTCATCTCCTACGAGCAGTACTTC.

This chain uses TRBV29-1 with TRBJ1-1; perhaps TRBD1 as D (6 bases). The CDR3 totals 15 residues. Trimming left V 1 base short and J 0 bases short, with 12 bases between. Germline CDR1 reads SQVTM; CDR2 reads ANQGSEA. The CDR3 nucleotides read TGCAGCGTTGAAGGGACAGAAGTCTTGAACACTGAAGCTTTCTTT. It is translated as CSVEGTEVLNTEAFF. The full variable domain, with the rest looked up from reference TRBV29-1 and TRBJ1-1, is SAVISQKPSRDICQRGTSLTIQCQVDSQVTMMFWYRQQPGQSLTLIATANQGSEATYESGFVIDKFPISRPNLTFSTLTVSNMSPEDSSIYLCSVEGTEVLNTEAFFGQGTRLTVV.

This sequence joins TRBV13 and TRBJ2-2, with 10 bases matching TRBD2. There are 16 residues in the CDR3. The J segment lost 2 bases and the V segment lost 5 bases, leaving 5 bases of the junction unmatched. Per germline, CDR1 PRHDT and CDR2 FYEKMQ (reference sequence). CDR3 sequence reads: CASSPASGRNTGELFF. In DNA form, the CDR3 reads TGTGCCAGCAGCCCCGCTAGCGGGAGAAACACCGGGGAGCTGTTTTTT.

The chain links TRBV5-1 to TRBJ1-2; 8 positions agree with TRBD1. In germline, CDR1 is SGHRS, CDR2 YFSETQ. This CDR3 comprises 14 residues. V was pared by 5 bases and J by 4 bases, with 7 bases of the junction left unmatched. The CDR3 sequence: CASREDREIYGYTF. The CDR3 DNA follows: TGCGCCAGCAGAGAGGACAGGGAGATCTATGGCTACACCTTC.

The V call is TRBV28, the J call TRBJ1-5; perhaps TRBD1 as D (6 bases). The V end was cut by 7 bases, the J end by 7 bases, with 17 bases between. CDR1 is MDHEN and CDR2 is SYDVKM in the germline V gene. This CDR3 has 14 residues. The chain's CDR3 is CASTGEGGGQPQHF. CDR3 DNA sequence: TGTGCCAGCACAGGGGAGGGGGGCGGGCAGCCCCAGCATTTT.